The source of this T cell receptor beta chain is a study of T cells expressing NK-cell markers. Across the study: According to the study, TCR beta repertoires originated from sorted CD3+CD56+NKG2C+, CD3+CD56+NKG2C- and CD3+CD56-NKG2C+ T cells. Whole-study findings and limits: Dominant NKG2C+ clonotype frequencies of roughly 1.0-7.5% of CD8+ T cells were measured in over 5 donors.

UMIs accompanied the 5'RACE template switching by which TCR beta cDNA was made. TCRdb reprocessed the 5' RACE reads, keeping one entry per CDR3 protein, no DNA. This sample contains under 200,000 distinct CDR3 sequences. The CDR3 is 14 residues long. Germline V CDR1 and CDR2: MNHEY, SMNVEV (reference sequence). As concerns this clonotype: Antigen specificity is unknown.

This receptor was identified in a woman between 18 and 70 years old in good health. V is TRBV27 and J is TRBJ2-5; no DNA is available, so the TRBD1 call from TCRdb remains unchecked. Sequenced material: blood T cells: a sorted CD56 or NKG2C T cell subset, CD4+ or CD8+ T cells, or bulk PBMC T cells (not recorded which). The CDR3 spells CASSFQQVGETQYF.